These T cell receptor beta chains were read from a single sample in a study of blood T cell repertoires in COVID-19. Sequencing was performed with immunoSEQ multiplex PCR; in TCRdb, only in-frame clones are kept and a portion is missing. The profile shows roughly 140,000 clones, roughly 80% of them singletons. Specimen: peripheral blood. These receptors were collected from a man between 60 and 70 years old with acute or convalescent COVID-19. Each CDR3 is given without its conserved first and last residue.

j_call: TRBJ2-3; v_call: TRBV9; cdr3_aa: ASSASGTGFGTQY
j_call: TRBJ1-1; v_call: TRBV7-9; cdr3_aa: ASSLSGTEAF
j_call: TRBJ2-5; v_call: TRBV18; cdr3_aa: ASSPEIAGAKETQY
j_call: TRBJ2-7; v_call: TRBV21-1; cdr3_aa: ASSKGHRLAGLPDAYEQY
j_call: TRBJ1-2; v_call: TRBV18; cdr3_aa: ASSPAQGAGSGYT
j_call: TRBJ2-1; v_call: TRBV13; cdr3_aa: ASSSSSGVLSSYNEQF
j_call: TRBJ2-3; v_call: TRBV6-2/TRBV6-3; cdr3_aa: ASSLGLATDTQY
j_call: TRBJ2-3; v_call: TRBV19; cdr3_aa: ASSTHPLPKSRGSSTDTQY
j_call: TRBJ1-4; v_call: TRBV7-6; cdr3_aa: ASSLAQGVSEKLF
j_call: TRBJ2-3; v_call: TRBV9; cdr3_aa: ASSGDSSDTQY
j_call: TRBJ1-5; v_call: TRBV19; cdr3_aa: ASSIGAGTGNQPQH
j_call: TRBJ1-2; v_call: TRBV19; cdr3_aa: ATQGTYGYT
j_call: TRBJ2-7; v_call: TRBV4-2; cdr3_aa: ASSQDWSSRGEQY
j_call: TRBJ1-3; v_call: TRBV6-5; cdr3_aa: ASSSQGAPGNTIY
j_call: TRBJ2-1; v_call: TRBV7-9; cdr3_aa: ASSPGGGARDEQF
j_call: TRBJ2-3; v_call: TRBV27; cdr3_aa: ASRRLAGGPGTQY
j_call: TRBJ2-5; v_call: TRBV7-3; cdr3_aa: ASSLSSQETQY
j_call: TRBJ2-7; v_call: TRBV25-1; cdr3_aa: ASSTSGTGYRGREQY